Below, 13 T cell receptor beta chains from the same sample are listed, as sequenced in a study of blood T cell repertoires in COVID-19 (dated by TCRdb to 2020 to 2022). The method was the immunoSEQ multiplex PCR assay. Drawn from immuneACCESS, this table holds only the in-frame rearrangements with V and J called that TCRdb kept. Clones are partly lost; checked studies trace under half to an unresolved V gene and leave the rest unexplained. The sample yields about 140,000 clones; about 87% were counted once. 9.5% to 11% of the sample is held by the ten biggest clonotypes. Sequencing input: peripheral blood. The receptors derive from a woman older than 75 with acute or convalescent COVID-19.

This clone was detected only once. The chain couples TRBV7-8 to TRBJ2-7; TRBD2 is a possible D gene (7 bases). The germline V gene encodes CDR1 SGHVS and CDR2 FQNEAQ. The CDR3 covers 15 residues. Trimming removed 5 bases from V and 2 bases from J, with 16 bases in between. The CDR3 coding sequence is TGTGCCAGCAGCACCGAGGGGGGGCCGACCTACGAGCAGTACTTC. Translating it yields CASSTEGGPTYEQYF. The full variable domain, in which reference TRBV7-8 and TRBJ2-7 provide the parts outside the CDR3, is GAGVSQSPRYKVAKRGQDVALRCDPISGHVSLFWYQQALGQGPEFLTYFQNEAQLDKSGLPSDRFFAERPEGSVSTLKIQRTQQEDSAVYLCASSTEGGPTYEQYFGPGTRLTVT.

V usage is TRBV7-9 and J usage is TRBJ1-6; 8 bases align to TRBD1. There are 14 residues in the CDR3. Trimming at V came to 4 bases and at J to 10 bases, leaving 6 bases not matched to a gene. Per the germline V gene, CDR1 is SEHNR and CDR2 is FQNEAQ (reference sequence). For the CDR3, the DNA is TGTGCCAGCAGCTCCGGGACAGGTTCATCACCCCTCCACTTT. Amino acids: CASSSGTGSSPLHF.

This chain uses TRBV4-1 with TRBJ1-4, with a weak D call TRBD1 (6 bases). This CDR3 is 15 amino acids long. Per the germline V gene, CDR1 is MGHRA and CDR2 is YSYEKL. Between the trimmed V and J ends, which lost 3 bases and 6 bases, there was a span of 14 bases. DNA for the CDR3: TGCGCCAGCAGCCATTCCAGGAACAGGGATGAAAAACTGTTTTTT. Its protein product is CASSHSRNRDEKLFF.

The gene calls are TRBV7-3 and TRBJ1-1; tentatively, D is TRBD1 (6 bases). There are 14 residues in the CDR3. Germline V lookup: CDR1 SGHTA, CDR2 FQGTGA. Trimming removed 5 bases from V and 1 base from J, with 11 bases in between. CDR3 in DNA: TGTGCCAGCAGCGAGACAGGCCAGAACACTGAAGCTTTCTTT. Translating gives CASSETGQNTEAFF.

The J gene is TRBJ1-4, the V gene TRBV18; 10 bases agree with TRBD1. V was pared by 3 bases and J by 6 bases, with 1 base of the junction left unmatched. This CDR3 contains 14 residues. Germline V gene data show CDR1 as KGHSH and CDR2 as LQKENI. The CDR3 sequence: CASSPGTGDEKLFF. The CDR3 DNA sequence: TGTGCCAGCTCACCCGGGACAGGGGATGAAAAACTGTTTTTT.

The V gene is TRBV15, the J gene TRBJ2-5, with 7 bases that match TRBD2. J lost 4 bases, V lost 2 bases, and 7 bases had no gene match. This CDR3 spans 15 amino acids. Germline CDR1 and CDR2: LNHNV and YYDKDF (reference sequence). CDR3 nucleotide sequence: TGTGCCACCAGCAGAAGCGGGGCAGAGGGAGAGACCCAGTACTTC. Amino acid sequence: CATSRSGAEGETQYF.

J is TRBJ1-6 and V is TRBV30, with a weak D call TRBD1 (6 bases). The CDR3 has 15 amino acids. Germline V gene lookup returns CDR1 GTSNPN and CDR2 SVGIG (reference sequence). V lost 3 bases to trimming and J lost 12 bases, with 21 bases between them. The chain's CDR3 is CAWRRTAGGGGPLHF. Here the CDR3 DNA reads TGTGCCTGGAGGAGGACAGCAGGTGGGGGGGGACCCCTCCACTTT.

The genes are TRBV2 and TRBJ1-2; the D is unclear. V gave up 3 bases and J gave up 2 bases, with 7 bases separating them. The CDR3 length is 13 residues. Germline V lookup: CDR1 SNHLY, CDR2 FYNNEI. CDR3 DNA: TGTGCCAGCAGTGATCGGAGGAACTATGGCTACACCTTC. This gives the protein CASSDRRNYGYTF. Full variable domain (missing parts from reference TRBV2 and TRBJ1-2): EPEVTQTPSHQVTQMGQEVILRCVPISNHLYFYWYRQILGQKVEFLVSFYNNEISEKSEIFDDQFSVERPDGSNFTLKIRSTKLEDSAMYFCASSDRRNYGYTFGSGTRLTVV.

The chain uses TRBV12-3 or TRBV12-4 and TRBJ1-2; a weak D match, TRBD1 (6 bases). The CDR3 totals 13 residues. V lost 10 bases to trimming and J lost 4 bases, with 16 bases between them. The chain's CDR3 is CANPSDSLYGYTF. Here the CDR3 DNA reads TGTGCCAACCCATCGGACAGCCTCTATGGCTACACCTTC.

The rearrangement links TRBV5-1 to TRBJ2-5; 8 positions match TRBD1. The CDR3 consists of 15 residues. Unmatched junction bases numbered 5, after V lost 2 bases and J lost 2 bases. Germline V gives CDR1 SGHRS, CDR2 YFSETQ. CDR3: CASSLGQGGQETQYF. The CDR3 DNA reads as TGCGCCAGCAGCTTAGGACAGGGTGGACAAGAGACCCAGTACTTC.

The chain uses TRBV18 and TRBJ2-7, with D possibly matching TRBD1 (6 bases). Germline V gene data show CDR1 as KGHSH and CDR2 as LQKENI. V was trimmed by 4 bases and J by 5 bases, leaving 15 bases between them. This CDR3 has 14 residues. The CDR3 DNA reads TGTGCCAGCTCACAATGGTGGGGGCTGGACGAGCAGTACTTC. Translated, it gives CASSQWWGLDEQYF.

The gene calls are TRBV4-2 and TRBJ2-3; tentatively, D is TRBD2 (5 bases). The CDR3 runs 15 residues. Germline V gene lookup returns CDR1 LGHNA and CDR2 YNFKEQ. Trimming left V 6 bases short and J 2 bases short, with 15 bases between. CDR3 in amino acids: CASRPRDLPTDTQYF. CDR3 in DNA: TGTGCCAGCAGGCCGAGGGATCTACCCACAGATACGCAGTATTTT.

The CDR3 DNA reads as TGTGCCAGCAGTGAAGCCGCGGGTGTGATTTATGGCTACACCTTC. It specifies CASSEAAGVIYGYTF. The rearrangement uses TRBV6-1 and TRBJ1-2, with no clear D. Germline CDR1 and CDR2: MNHNS and SASEGT. Trimming took 0 bases from V and 5 from J, leaving 13 bases between them. The CDR3 runs 15 residues.